The 28 T cell receptor beta chains below were found in one sample sequenced in a study of cytomegalovirus exposure and HLA in healthy donors (dated by TCRdb to 2016 to 2017). Library generation was performed with the immunoSEQ multiplex PCR assay. The multiplex PCR relied on a mix of 60 forward primers for TCR Vbeta segments and 13 reverse primers for TCR Jbeta segments. Held by TCRdb, this immuneACCESS table contains in-frame sequences only and omits some clones. Under half of the omission traces to an unresolved V gene where checked; the cause of the rest is unknown. The sample data list approximately 100,000 clones, and 50% to 80% of these were observed just once. 3.2% of the sample is in the top ten clones. The sample comprised PBMCs. Receptors originate from a man between 60 and 75 years old in good health and CMV-seronegative.

The chain employs TRBV5-6 and TRBJ1-1, with D tentatively TRBD1 (5 bases). The V gene lost 3 bases and the J gene lost 0 bases, with 9 bases spanning the gap. The V gene's germline CDR1 is SGHDT and CDR2 YYEEEE. The CDR3 spans 14 residues. As DNA, the CDR3 is TGTGCCAGCAGCTCGACAGTTATGAACACTGAAGCTTTCTTT. This gives the protein CASSSTVMNTEAFF.

In this sample, this clone turned up a few times. V gene TRBV5-1 combines with J gene TRBJ1-4; 8 bases fit TRBD1. CDR1 SGHRS and CDR2 YFSETQ come from the germline V gene. The CDR3 contains 14 residues. V lost 6 bases, J lost 8 bases, and 9 bases stayed unmatched. CDR3 sequence (DNA): TGCGCCAGCACTTCTACAGGGGGGAAGGAAAAACTGTTTTTT. Its translation is CASTSTGGKEKLFF.

This clone is medium-sized in the sample. The genes are TRBV19 and TRBJ2-1; weak D call: TRBD2 (5 bases). The CDR3 has 13 residues. V was shortened by 6 bases and J by 8 bases, with 14 bases between the two germline ends. CDR1 LNHDA and CDR2 SQIVND come from the germline V gene (reference sequence). Here the CDR3 reads CASSRTGSDEQFF. The CDR3 DNA sequence: TGTGCCAGTAGCCGGACGGGAAGTGATGAGCAGTTCTTC.

A few counts support this clone. V and J are TRBV28 and TRBJ1-1; 10 bases align to TRBD1. V gave up 6 bases and J gave up 3 bases; unmatched junction bases: 13. The germline gives CDR1 MDHEN, CDR2 SYDVKM. The CDR3 has 17 residues. The CDR3 coding sequence is TGTGCCAGCAGAAGTCCCGGGACAGGGGATTGGGACACTGAAGCTTTCTTT. Translation: CASRSPGTGDWDTEAFF.

The gene calls are TRBV11-2 and TRBJ2-3, with 9 bases aligning to TRBD2. CDR1 is SGHAT, CDR2 FQNNGV, per germline. V lost 5 bases and J lost 2; bases outside the gene matches: 8. CDR3 length: 16 residues. The CDR3, as DNA: TGTGCCAGCAGCCAGCGGGGGGACCCAATCACAGATACGCAGTATTTT. Translated, it gives CASSQRGDPITDTQYF.

This chain links TRBV5-1 with TRBJ2-1; TRBD1 aligns across 8 bases. This CDR3 spans 17 amino acids. V lost 6 bases and J lost 6; bases outside the gene matches: 17. Germline V gives CDR1 SGHRS, CDR2 YFSETQ. The CDR3 DNA sequence: TGCGCCAGCATCCTCATGTTAACCGGGACAGGCTCCAATGAGCAGTTCTTC. Its protein product is CASILMLTGTGSNEQFF.

The chain recombines TRBV29-1 with TRBJ1-1; 12 bases match TRBD1. Per the germline V gene, CDR1 is SQVTM and CDR2 is ANQGSEA. The CDR3 has 17 amino acids. V shed 3 bases, J shed 0 bases, and the junction held 8 bases outside the gene matches. In DNA form, the CDR3 reads TGCAGCGTTGACGGAAGCCGGGACAGGGGGCTGAACACTGAAGCTTTCTTT. Translated, it gives CSVDGSRDRGLNTEAFF.

The genes are TRBV10-1 and TRBJ1-4; D unresolved. V was shortened by 0 bases and J by 8 bases, with 10 bases between the two germline ends. CDR3 length equals 14 residues. Germline V gives CDR1 WNHNN, CDR2 SYGVQD (reference sequence). The CDR3 spells CASSESQAREKLFF. For the CDR3, the DNA is TGCGCCAGCAGTGAGTCGCAGGCACGGGAAAAACTGTTTTTT.

The V gene is TRBV5-6, the J gene TRBJ1-6; D may be TRBD1 (6 bases). V lost 3 bases, J lost 3 bases, and 13 bases lay in between. This CDR3 comprises 16 residues. Germline V gives CDR1 SGHDT, CDR2 YYEEEE. CDR3 residues: CASSSQGNLYNSPLHF. The DNA of the CDR3 is TGTGCCAGCAGCTCCCAGGGGAACCTCTATAATTCACCCCTCCACTTT.

The V gene is TRBV28, the J gene TRBJ2-7; tentatively, D is TRBD2 (5 bases). Germline V gene sequence: CDR1 MDHEN, CDR2 SYDVKM. The CDR3 sequence is 14 residues long. Deletions cut 3 bases from V and 3 bases from J, with 12 bases between. Here the CDR3 DNA reads TGTGCCAGCAGTTTTCTCAGAGGGAACTACGAGCAGTACTTC. It translates to CASSFLRGNYEQYF.

DNA of the CDR3: TGTGCCAGCAGGGACAGGGGGGACGAGCAGTACTTC. This sequence encodes CASRDRGDEQYF. The gene calls are TRBV2 and TRBJ2-7; the match to TRBD1 covers 10 bases. The CDR3 loop spans 12 amino acids. Trimming took 6 bases from V and 5 from J; bases not matched to a gene: 1. Germline-derived CDR1 and CDR2 are SNHLY and FYNNEI.

This clone was picked up a small number of times. The chain recombines TRBV9 with TRBJ1-2; 7 nucleotides agree with TRBD1. The CDR3 spans 13 residues. J was trimmed by 5 bases and V by 7 bases; bases with no gene match: 8. Germline loops: CDR1 SGDLS, CDR2 YYNGEE. This CDR3 is CASGEGAGYGYTF. As DNA, the CDR3 is TGTGCCAGCGGTGAGGGGGCGGGGTATGGCTACACCTTC.

The chain has TRBV7-9 and TRBJ1-4; 7 bases align to TRBD1. The CDR3 contains 15 residues. Germline V gene sequence: CDR1 SEHNR, CDR2 FQNEAQ (reference sequence). Unmatched junction bases numbered 6, after V lost 4 bases and J lost 4 bases. The CDR3 nucleotides are TGTGCCAGCAGCTCGACGACAGGGTATAATGAAAAACTGTTTTTT. This sequence encodes CASSSTTGYNEKLFF.

The rearrangement links TRBV5-5 to TRBJ1-2; 9 nucleotides align to TRBD1. CDR1 is SGHKS, CDR2 YYEKEE, per germline (reference sequence). The CDR3 covers 15 residues. The V gene end was trimmed by 2 bases and the J gene end by 3 bases; junction bases not matched to a gene: 5. In DNA, the CDR3 is TGTGCCAGCAGCTTTTCACAGGGGGCTGACTATGGCTACACCTTC. Translated: CASSFSQGADYGYTF.

The sample holds one count of this clone. The chain combines TRBV18 with TRBJ1-3; 7 bases map to TRBD1. The germline gives CDR1 KGHSH, CDR2 LQKENI. The CDR3 covers 15 residues. With V trimmed by 5 bases and J by 2 bases, 6 bases remained unmatched. As DNA, the CDR3 is TGTGCCAGCTCAAAAGCAGGGGGTGCTGGAAACACCATATATTTT. Translated, it gives CASSKAGGAGNTIYF.

V and J are TRBV5-1 and TRBJ2-6; D is uncertain. CDR3 length equals 14 residues. Germline CDR1 is SGHRS and CDR2 is YFSETQ. The V and J ends lost 4 bases and 4 bases respectively, with 9 bases between them. This CDR3 reads CASSRETGANVLTF. CDR3 coding DNA: TGCGCCAGCAGCCGCGAAACCGGGGCCAACGTCCTGACTTTC.

This sequence joins TRBV28 and TRBJ1-1; D might be TRBD1 (6 bases). Germline CDR1 reads MDHEN; CDR2 reads SYDVKM. V was pared by 7 bases and J by 4 bases, with 22 bases between. This CDR3 has 16 amino acids. The CDR3 DNA is TGTGCCAGCACCTTGCGGGGGGCAGGTATTACCACTGAAGCTTTCTTT. This encodes CASTLRGAGITTEAFF.

This clone was observed a handful of times. J is TRBJ2-7 and V is TRBV4-1; 10 nucleotides align to TRBD2. The trim removed 4 bases at V and 2 bases at J, leaving 11 bases unmatched. This CDR3 comprises 17 residues. In germline, CDR1 is MGHRA, CDR2 YSYEKL. CDR3 nucleotide sequence: TGCGCCAGCAGCCCGTATTCTAGCGGGGGAACCCCCTACGAGCAGTACTTC. It specifies CASSPYSSGGTPYEQYF.

The chain is built from TRBV4-1 and TRBJ1-2; 8 bases are shared with TRBD1. Germline V gene sequence: CDR1 MGHRA, CDR2 YSYEKL. This CDR3 spans 13 amino acids. V trimming: 5 bases; J trimming: 7 bases; junction bases outside the gene matches: 6. CDR3 coding DNA: TGCGCCAGCAGCTTCGGACAGGGTCGTGGCTACACCTTC. This translates into CASSFGQGRGYTF.

This clone was detected ten times or more. The V gene is TRBV6-1, the J gene TRBJ1-1, with a tentative D call TRBD1 (5 bases). CDR1 and CDR2 from the germline V gene are MNHNS and SASEGT. CDR3 size: 14 residues. V was shortened by 5 bases and J by 3 bases, with 13 bases between the two germline ends. The CDR3 nucleotides read TGTGCCAGCAGTCTGACAGACCGGGACACTGAAGCTTTCTTT. This codes for CASSLTDRDTEAFF.

This sequence joins TRBV4-1 and TRBJ1-2; D is possibly TRBD1 (6 bases). The CDR3 is 15 residues long. The ends were cut back, 1 base at V and 4 bases at J, with 13 bases in the middle. Germline values: CDR1 MGHRA, CDR2 YSYEKL. DNA of the CDR3: TGCGCCAGCAGCCAAGGTCAGGGGTTGGGCTATGGCTACACCTTC. This sequence encodes CASSQGQGLGYGYTF.

The CDR3 coding sequence is TGTGCCAGCAGACAACCCAATCAGCCCCAGCATTTT. It yields the protein CASRQPNQPQHF. This chain links TRBV2 with TRBJ1-5, with D unresolved. Germline V gene data show CDR1 as SNHLY and CDR2 as FYNNEI. The CDR3 consists of 12 residues. V lost 6 bases and J 3 bases, leaving 6 bases between the germline ends.

Notes on this clone: Within the sample, other DNA sequences also encode this same CDR3. The chain has TRBV29-1 and TRBJ1-5; 10 bases are shared with TRBD1. V lost 6 bases, J lost 4 bases, and 3 bases stayed unmatched. The CDR3 consists of 13 residues. Germline CDR1 and CDR2: SQVTM and ANQGSEA. CDR3 amino acids: CSVRTGGNQPQHF. As DNA, the CDR3 is TGCAGCGTCAGGACAGGGGGGAATCAGCCCCAGCATTTT.

This rearrangement joins TRBV30 to TRBJ2-7; weak D call: TRBD1 (6 bases). Germline-derived CDR1 and CDR2 are GTSNPN and SVGIG (reference sequence). This CDR3 region has 13 residues. The V end was cut by 5 bases, the J end by 0 bases, with 11 bases between. CDR3 region: CAWAPGHSYEQYF. The CDR3, as DNA: TGTGCCTGGGCGCCGGGACACTCCTACGAGCAGTACTTC.

The V call is TRBV29-1, the J call TRBJ1-1, with a weak D call TRBD1 (6 bases). Germline V gene sequence: CDR1 SQVTM, CDR2 ANQGSEA. With 6 bases removed from V and 0 bases from J, the gap between germline ends came to 14 bases. This CDR3 spans 14 amino acids. CDR3 DNA sequence: TGCAGCGTCGCGACAGGCACCATGAACACTGAAGCTTTCTTT. Its translation: CSVATGTMNTEAFF.

The chain combines TRBV7-6 with TRBJ2-1; 9 bases fit TRBD2. The CDR3 extends over 17 amino acids. J lost 3 bases, V lost 3 bases, and 9 bases had no gene match. Germline CDR1 and CDR2: SGHVS and FNYEAQ. The CDR3 bases are TGTGCCAGCAGCTTGATGAGGGCGGGGGGGGGCTACAATGAGCAGTTCTTC. This sequence encodes CASSLMRAGGGYNEQFF.

By share, this clone ranks as medium-sized (0.01 to 0.1%). V usage is TRBV4-1 and J usage is TRBJ2-1, with 14 bases identical to TRBD2. With 4 bases clipped from V and 9 bases from J, the junction kept 8 bases outside the gene matches. There are 16 residues in the CDR3. Per the germline V gene, CDR1 is MGHRA and CDR2 is YSYEKL. The CDR3 loop is CASSRTGTSGRIEQFF. The DNA of the CDR3 is TGCGCCAGCAGCCGAACCGGGACTAGCGGGAGAATTGAGCAGTTCTTC.

This clone has just a few counts. The chain carries TRBV28 and TRBJ1-6; possible D gene TRBD1, 6 bases. V was cut by 2 bases and J by 10 bases, with 9 bases left in between. The CDR3 runs to 13 residues. Per germline, CDR1 MDHEN and CDR2 SYDVKM. Here the CDR3 DNA reads TGTGCCAGCAGTTTAAACAGGGTGTCACCCCTCCACTTT. Encoded protein: CASSLNRVSPLHF.